This T cell receptor beta chain was captured by sequencing in a study of cytotoxic CD8 clonotypes in ibrutinib-treated CLL. The germline V and J ends were trimmed by 9 bases and 4 bases, with 19 bases remaining between them. The CDR3 extends over 16 amino acids. The V gene's germline CDR1 is SNHLY and CDR2 FYNNEI. Method: immunoSEQ multiplex PCR; TCRdb's copy keeps in-frame clones and lacks some. The table shows 150,000 to 200,000 clones, with 70% to 90% occurring only once. In its sample, this clone was seen a few times. The rearrangement joins TRBV2 to TRBJ2-6, with D perhaps TRBD1 (6 bases). Sequencing was performed on PBMCs, taken at disease progression, from a patient treated with ibrutinib. This clonotype was sampled from a human donor with chronic lymphocytic leukemia. The CDR3 DNA reads as TGTGCCAGATACTCGGCTAGCCAGGGGGGGGCCAACGTCCTGACTTTC. This sequence encodes CARYSASQGGANVLTF.